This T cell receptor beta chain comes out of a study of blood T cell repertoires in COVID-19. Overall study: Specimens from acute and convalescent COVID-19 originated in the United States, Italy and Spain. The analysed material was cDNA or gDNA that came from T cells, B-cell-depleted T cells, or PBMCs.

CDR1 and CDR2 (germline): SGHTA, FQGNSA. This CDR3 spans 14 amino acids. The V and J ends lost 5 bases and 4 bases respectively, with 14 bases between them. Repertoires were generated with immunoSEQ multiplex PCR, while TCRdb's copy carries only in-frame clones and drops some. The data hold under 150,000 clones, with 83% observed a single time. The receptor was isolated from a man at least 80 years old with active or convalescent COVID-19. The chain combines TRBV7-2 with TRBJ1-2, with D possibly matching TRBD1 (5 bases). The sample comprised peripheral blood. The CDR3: CASSPRAGRYGYTF. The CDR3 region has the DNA TGTGCCAGCAGCCCCCGTGCAGGGCGCTATGGCTACACCTTC.